Below, 5 T cell receptor beta chains from the same sample are listed, as sequenced in a study of shared clonotypes between healthy human individuals. TCRdb's table, derived via immunoSEQ multiplex PCR, lists solely in-frame clones and lacks some. The repertoire holds approximately 810,000 clones, with roughly 92% as singletons. Selected positively for CCR7 and CD45RO-negative, naive CD8 cells excluded terminally differentiated effector memory CD45RA+ cells. Sequenced sample: naive CD8+ T cells sorted from blood. All receptors come from a man under 40 in good health.

The V gene is TRBV9, the J gene TRBJ2-1; 8 bases fit TRBD1. This CDR3 is built from 16 residues. V shed 4 bases and J 7 bases; nucleotides not matched to a gene: 13. Germline CDR1 reads SGDLS; CDR2 reads YYNGEE. The CDR3 bases are TGTGCCAGCAGCTTCCGGACAGGGCCTATGAGGAATGAGCAGTTCTTC. Amino acid sequence: CASSFRTGPMRNEQFF.

This chain links TRBV5-4 with TRBJ2-7; 11 positions agree with TRBD2. Germline V gene sequence: CDR1 SGHNT, CDR2 YYREEE (reference sequence). The CDR3 runs 16 residues. The junction had 12 bases not matched to a gene; V was cut back by 4 bases and J by 6 bases. The CDR3 region is CASSPRPGLADLEQYF. The CDR3 bases are TGTGCCAGCAGCCCACGTCCGGGACTAGCGGACCTCGAGCAGTACTTC.

J is TRBJ2-1 and V is TRBV28; 12 bases are shared with TRBD1. The CDR3 has 15 amino acids. Germline values: CDR1 MDHEN, CDR2 SYDVKM. V shed 4 bases, J shed 8 bases, and the junction held 6 bases outside the gene matches. DNA of the CDR3: TGTGCCAGCAGTTCCCGGGACAGGGGGCTGGATGAGCAGTTCTTC. It translates to CASSSRDRGLDEQFF.

This chain links TRBV29-1 with TRBJ2-7, with 10 bases aligning to TRBD2. Germline V gives CDR1 SQVTM, CDR2 ANQGSEA. This CDR3 has 13 residues. The ends lost 2 bases at V and 4 bases at J; junction bases unmatched: 2. The CDR3 is CSVESGRAYEQYF. DNA of the CDR3: TGCAGCGTTGAAAGCGGGAGGGCTTACGAGCAGTACTTC.

To note about this clone: Other nucleotide sequences in the sample specify the same CDR3. This CDR3 is CASSSYSNQPQHF. In nucleotides, the CDR3 is TGTGCCAGCAGTTCCTATAGCAATCAGCCCCAGCATTTT. This chain connects TRBV27 to TRBJ1-5, with D hard to call. V was trimmed by 4 bases and J by 0 bases, leaving 4 bases between them. Germline CDR1 and CDR2: MNHEY and SMNVEV (reference sequence). The CDR3 runs 13 residues.